This TCR beta chain was sequenced for a study of persistence of HIV-infected CD4 T cells. Study-level background: Anti-CD3/anti-CD28 stimulation activated a higher proportion of cells than antigen stimulation, with lower memory fraction.

Points on this clone: Its antigen is unidentified.

This was the immunoSEQ version 4 assay in survey mode. Sequencing was performed with immunoSEQ multiplex PCR; in TCRdb, only in-frame clones are kept and a portion is missing. Of roughly 41,000 clones in the sample, 80% to 90% were seen once. Nonspecific anti-CD3/anti-CD28 bead stimulation represents the broad CD4+ T cell repertoire. Sorting selected CD4+ T cells upregulating both CD40 ligand and CD69. Sequenced here: CD4+ T cells sorted from PBMCs after roughly 18-hour stimulation, sampled from a patient who received antiretroviral therapy. This TCR was sampled from an adult man with HIV who was CMV-seropositive.

The CDR3 DNA reads TGTGCCAGCAGCCTGGGATTGAACACTGAAGCTTTCTTT. This encodes CASSLGLNTEAFF. The gene calls are TRBV3-1 (or the pseudogene TRBV3-2) and TRBJ1-1; D unresolved. This CDR3 spans 13 amino acids. Trimming left V 4 bases short and J 0 bases short, with 6 bases between. In germline, CDR1 is LGHDT, CDR2 YNNKEL (reference sequence).